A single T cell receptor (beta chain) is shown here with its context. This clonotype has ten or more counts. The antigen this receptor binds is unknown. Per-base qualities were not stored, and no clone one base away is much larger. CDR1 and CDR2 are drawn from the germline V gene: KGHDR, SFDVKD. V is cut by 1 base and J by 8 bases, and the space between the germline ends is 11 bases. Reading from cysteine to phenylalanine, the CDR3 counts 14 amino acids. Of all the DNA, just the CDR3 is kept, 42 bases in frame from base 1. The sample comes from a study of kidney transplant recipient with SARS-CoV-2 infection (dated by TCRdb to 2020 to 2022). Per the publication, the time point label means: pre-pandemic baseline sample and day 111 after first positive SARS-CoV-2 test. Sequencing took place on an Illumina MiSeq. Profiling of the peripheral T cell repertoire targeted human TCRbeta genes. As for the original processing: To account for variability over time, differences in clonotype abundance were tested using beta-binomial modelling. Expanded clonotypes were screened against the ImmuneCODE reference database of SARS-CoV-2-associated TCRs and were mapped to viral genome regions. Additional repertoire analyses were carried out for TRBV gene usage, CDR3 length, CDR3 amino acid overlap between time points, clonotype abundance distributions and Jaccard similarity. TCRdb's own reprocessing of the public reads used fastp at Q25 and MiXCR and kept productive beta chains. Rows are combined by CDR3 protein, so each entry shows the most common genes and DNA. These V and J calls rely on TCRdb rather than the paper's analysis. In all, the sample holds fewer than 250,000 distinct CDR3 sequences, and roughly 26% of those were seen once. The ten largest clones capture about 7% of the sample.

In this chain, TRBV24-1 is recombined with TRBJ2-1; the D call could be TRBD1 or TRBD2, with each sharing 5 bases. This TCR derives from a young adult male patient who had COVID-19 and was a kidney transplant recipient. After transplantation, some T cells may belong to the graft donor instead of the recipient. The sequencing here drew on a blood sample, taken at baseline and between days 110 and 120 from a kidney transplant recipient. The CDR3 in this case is CATSDFRGQDEQFF. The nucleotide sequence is TGTGCCACCAGTGATTTCCGGGGCCAGGATGAGCAGTTCTTC.